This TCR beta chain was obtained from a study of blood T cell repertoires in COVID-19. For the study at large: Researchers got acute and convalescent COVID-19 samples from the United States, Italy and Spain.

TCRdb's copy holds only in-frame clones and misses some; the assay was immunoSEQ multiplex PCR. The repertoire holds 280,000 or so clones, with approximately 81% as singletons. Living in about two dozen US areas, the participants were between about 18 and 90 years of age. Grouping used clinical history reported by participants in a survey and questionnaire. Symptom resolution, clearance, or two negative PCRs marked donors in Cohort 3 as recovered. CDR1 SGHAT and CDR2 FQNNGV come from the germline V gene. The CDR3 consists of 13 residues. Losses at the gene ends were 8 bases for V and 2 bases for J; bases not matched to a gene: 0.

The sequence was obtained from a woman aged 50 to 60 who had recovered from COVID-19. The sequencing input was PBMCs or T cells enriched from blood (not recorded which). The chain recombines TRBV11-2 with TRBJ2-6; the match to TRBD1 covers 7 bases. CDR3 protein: CASQGAGANVLTF. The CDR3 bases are TGTGCCAGCCAGGGGGCTGGGGCCAACGTCCTGACTTTC.